Listed here are 8 T cell receptor beta chains from one sample, sequenced in a study of T and B cells in COVID-19 patients. Multiplex PCR with BIOMED2 TRB-A/B primer pools amplified TRB rearrangements. TCRdb re-called the multiplex PCR reads through MiXCR, storing one row per CDR3 protein. Among 7,000 to 9,000 distinct CDR3 sequences listed, about a third were seen once. Blood genomic DNA input for TRB amplification was about 240-550 ng. Sequencing was carried out using blood. The receptors shown here come from a human donor with active COVID-19.

This clonotype was detected once. Compared with germline, one end of the junction differs, possibly owing to a read error. This sequence joins TRBV13 and TRBJ1-5; D is uncertain. Germline V gene lookup returns CDR1 PRHDT and CDR2 FYEKMQ (reference sequence). The CDR3 length is 15 residues. The CDR3 here is CASSLGINSNQPQHF. DNA of the CDR3: TGCGCCAGCAGCTTGGGGATAAATAGCAATCAGCCCCAGCATTTT.

This clonotype was counted a few times. The chain employs TRBV11-3 and TRBJ2-7; D is unclear. Deletions cut 5 bases from V and 4 bases from J, with 21 bases between. Germline CDR1 is SGHNT and CDR2 is YENEEA. This CDR3 comprises 16 residues. CDR3 sequence reads: CASSPPRLSALYEQYF. Here the CDR3 DNA reads TGTGCCAGCAGCCCCCCTCGCCTCTCCGCCTTGTACGAGCAGTACTTC.

This CDR3 reads CSVRPGIYGYTF. CDR3 bases: TGCAGCGTGAGGCCCGGGATCTATGGCTACACCTTC. The chain couples TRBV29-1 to TRBJ1-2; D is ambiguous. The CDR3 length is 12 residues. Germline loops: CDR1 SQVTM, CDR2 ANQGSEA. The V end lost 6 bases, the J end lost 4 bases, and 12 bases lay between the germline ends.

The rearrangement joins TRBV24-1 to TRBJ2-3; D is perhaps TRBD1 (6 bases). This CDR3 spans 17 amino acids. Trimming shortened V by 12 bases and J by 1 base, and 25 bases separated the two germline ends. Germline CDR1 is KGHDR and CDR2 is SFDVKD. The chain's CDR3 is CAASDFRAGDGTDTQYF. The CDR3 DNA follows: TGTGCCGCCTCAGATTTCAGGGCAGGGGATGGCACAGATACGCAGTATTTT.

This clonotype was seen a single time. The J gene is TRBJ1-3, the V gene TRBV20-1; no reliable D call. The V gene lost 1 base and the J gene lost 0 bases, with 13 bases spanning the gap. This CDR3 comprises 16 residues. Per the germline V gene, CDR1 is DFQATT and CDR2 is SNEGSKA (reference sequence). CDR3 DNA sequence: TGCAGTGCTAGAGTGGCGCCAGCGAGCTCTGGAAACACCATATATTTT. This encodes CSARVAPASSGNTIYF.

This chain joins TRBV5-5 and TRBJ2-1, with D perhaps TRBD2 (6 bases). V was pared by 3 bases and J by 0 bases, with 13 bases between. CDR1 is SGHKS and CDR2 is YYEKEE in the germline V gene (reference sequence). This CDR3 is built from 16 residues. In DNA, the CDR3 is TGTGCCAGCAGCTCGGGACTCGAGAGCTCCTACAATGAGCAGTTCTTC. Translation: CASSSGLESSYNEQFF.

This clonotype was counted a few times. The J gene is TRBJ2-2, the V gene TRBV6-2 or TRBV6-3, with 7 positions matching TRBD1. The CDR3 is 16 amino acids. Germline lookup yields CDR1 MNHEY and CDR2 SVGEGT. The trim removed 5 bases at V and 3 bases at J, leaving 9 bases unmatched. This CDR3 reads CASSLYRGLDTGELFF. The CDR3 DNA follows: TGTGCCAGCAGTCTTTACAGGGGCTTGGACACCGGGGAGCTGTTTTTT.

The chain couples TRBV6-6 to TRBJ1-2; unclear D gene. The V gene lost 6 bases and the J gene lost 4 bases, with 12 bases spanning the gap. Germline V lookup: CDR1 MNHNY, CDR2 SVGAGI (reference sequence). CDR3 length: 13 residues. The CDR3 loop reads CASSSGIIYGYTF. The CDR3 nucleotides read TGTGCCAGCAGCTCGGGGATTATCTATGGCTACACCTTC.